This TCR beta chain stems from a study of T cell responses to AZD1222 COVID-19 vaccine. Overall study findings and caveats: An increase in Spike-specific TCR breadth and depth was observed after two AZD1222 doses. At baseline, just a handful of AZD1222 recipients tested seropositive.

On this clone itself: Its antigen is unidentified.

The V gene's germline CDR1 is ENHRY and CDR2 SYGVKD. This CDR3 spans 15 amino acids. With 2 bases removed from V and 5 bases from J, the gap between germline ends came to 16 bases. Sequenced by immunoSEQ multiplex PCR; TCRdb stores in-frame clones only, minus some. The table has 150,000 to 200,000 clones, just over 85% seen once. It was second doses at about 4 or about 12 weeks that were pooled. The chain links TRBV10-3 to TRBJ2-7, with a tentative D call TRBD2 (5 bases). The TCR was taken from an adult who received the AZD1222 COVID-19 vaccine. Here the sequenced sample was peripheral blood, taken 28 days after the second AZD1222 dose. The chain's CDR3 is CAISENRGAQDEQYF. DNA of the CDR3: TGTGCCATCAGTGAGAACCGGGGTGCTCAGGACGAGCAGTACTTC.